This is a list of T cell receptor beta chains from one sample in a study of molecular identifiers for immune sequencing clone quantification. TCRdb re-called the PCR reads with MiXCR, one entry per CDR3 protein. The table shows 460,000 or so distinct CDR3 sequences, with over 20% occurring only once. The sequencing input was naive CD8+ T cells from blood, with Jurkat cell RNA spiked in. The receptors stem from a human donor in good health. Some libraries in this study had Jurkat cell RNA spiked in. The CDR3 runs from the conserved cysteine through the conserved F or W.

J gene: TRBJ2-7; V gene: TRBV19; CDR3 length: 14; CDR3 protein: CATTGTSGFYEQYF
J gene: TRBJ2-3; V gene: TRBV28; CDR3 length: 12; CDR3 protein: CASQGVSDTQYF
J gene: TRBJ2-7; V gene: TRBV6-1; CDR3 length: 11; CDR3 protein: CASHEHYEQYF
J gene: TRBJ1-6; V gene: TRBV5-4; CDR3 length: 14; CDR3 protein: CASSPTGPGSPLHF
J gene: TRBJ1-1; V gene: TRBV12-3/TRBV12-4; CDR3 length: 15; CDR3 protein: CASSPRQGIDTEAFF
J gene: TRBJ2-5; V gene: TRBV28; CDR3 length: 11; CDR3 protein: CASGLGGTQYF
J gene: TRBJ2-1; V gene: TRBV4-3; CDR3 length: 14; CDR3 protein: CASSQAGGYNEQFF
J gene: TRBJ2-6; V gene: TRBV4-1; CDR3 length: 18; CDR3 protein: CASSQGINTGTGANVLTF
J gene: TRBJ1-2; V gene: TRBV14; CDR3 length: 17; CDR3 protein: CASSHVTRTEANYGYTF
J gene: TRBJ2-5; V gene: TRBV4-3; CDR3 length: 17; CDR3 protein: CASSPYGGSGNQETQYF
J gene: TRBJ2-1; V gene: TRBV29-1; CDR3 length: 12; CDR3 protein: CSVEKDNNEQFF
J gene: TRBJ1-4; V gene: TRBV7-8; CDR3 length: 14; CDR3 protein: CASSLDHSGEKLFF
J gene: TRBJ2-7; V gene: TRBV12-3/TRBV12-4; CDR3 length: 15; CDR3 protein: CASSFGRVSSYEQYF
J gene: TRBJ2-1; V gene: TRBV9; CDR3 length: 15; CDR3 protein: CASSVGFSSYNEQFF
J gene: TRBJ2-1; V gene: TRBV27; CDR3 length: 18; CDR3 protein: CASSPLRVLAGGSHEQFF
J gene: TRBJ2-5; V gene: TRBV24-1; CDR3 length: 15; CDR3 protein: CATSGPLGSGETQYF
J gene: TRBJ2-3; V gene: TRBV3-1; CDR3 length: 15; CDR3 protein: CASSQVEVLGDTQYF
J gene: TRBJ1-3; V gene: TRBV11-2; CDR3 length: 14; CDR3 protein: CASTGQNSGNTIYF
J gene: TRBJ2-7; V gene: TRBV2; CDR3 length: 10; CDR3 protein: CASSAGEQYF
J gene: TRBJ2-3; V gene: TRBV4-1; CDR3 length: 17; CDR3 protein: CASSQKFTGESTDTQYF
J gene: TRBJ1-1; V gene: TRBV20-1; CDR3 length: 13; CDR3 protein: CSALTGAWAEAFF
J gene: TRBJ2-6; V gene: TRBV28; CDR3 length: 16; CDR3 protein: CASSPLRVTGANVLTF
J gene: TRBJ1-5; V gene: TRBV5-1; CDR3 length: 13; CDR3 protein: CASSLNSNRPQHF
J gene: TRBJ2-1; V gene: TRBV5-1; CDR3 length: 16; CDR3 protein: CASSLATGQGYNEQFF
J gene: TRBJ1-5; V gene: TRBV3-1; CDR3 length: 15; CDR3 protein: CASSQDFPSRGPQHF
J gene: TRBJ2-1; V gene: TRBV30; CDR3 length: 12; CDR3 protein: CAWSVPGGEQFF
J gene: TRBJ2-1; V gene: TRBV6-5; CDR3 length: 13; CDR3 protein: CASRAGVHNEQFF
J gene: TRBJ1-3; V gene: TRBV19; CDR3 length: 14; CDR3 protein: CASSMKGSGNTTYF